The source of this TCR beta chain is a study of T cells in Graves' hyperthyroidism and ophthalmopathy. Findings of the study overall: Median prediction lead before ophthalmopathy onset was about 6.5 months with the model. In the blood, most expanded thyroid clonotypes above 0.001 appeared as well.

Amplification yielded TCR beta CDR3 regions, with RNA transcripts as the source. Researchers ran a first-round RT-PCR on the TCR CDR3 using the HTBI primer set. From the multiplex PCR reads, TCRdb called clonotypes with MiXCR, one entry per CDR3 protein. The data contain 500,000 to 650,000 distinct CDR3 sequences, 15% to 20% of them singletons. This clonotype has a count of ten or more. No antigen is known for it. The diagnoses drew upon clinical symptoms, serum thyroxine and TRAb, thyroid ultrasound and orbital computed tomography. The authors obtained PBMCs from 10 ml of fresh peripheral blood. There are 14 residues in the CDR3. Trimming left V 10 bases short and J 1 base short, with 17 bases between. The germline V gene has CDR1 ENHRY and CDR2 SYGVKD.

The chain links TRBV10-3 to TRBJ2-7, with D possibly matching TRBD1 (6 bases). The sequenced material came from blood. The source is a woman aged 18-29 years with Graves' ophthalmopathy. Here the CDR3 DNA reads TGTGCCACCCTAGACCCGGGACAATCCTACGAGCAGTACTTC. Encoded protein: CATLDPGQSYEQYF.